These 4 T cell receptor beta chains originate from one sample sequenced in a study of blood T cell repertoires in COVID-19. Profiling relied on immunoSEQ multiplex PCR, and the TCRdb table lists in-frame clones only, not all of them. Of hundreds of thousands of clones detected, 65% to 90% appear once; the ten largest clones hold 4% to 6%. What was sequenced was peripheral blood. These receptors were taken from an elderly woman with active or convalescent COVID-19.

For the CDR3, the DNA is TGTGCCAGCAGCTTCTCGGGGAGCTCCTACAATGAGCAGTTCTTC. Residues: CASSFSGSSYNEQFF. This rearrangement joins TRBV5-6 to TRBJ2-1, with a weak D call TRBD2 (5 bases). The CDR3 consists of 15 residues. V lost 2 bases to trimming and J lost 0 bases, with 9 bases between them. The germline CDR1 and CDR2 sequences are SGHDT and YYEEEE. The whole variable domain, filled in from reference TRBV5-6 and TRBJ2-1, reads DAGVTQSPTHLIKTRGQQVTLRCSPKSGHDTVSWYQQALGQGPQFIFQYYEEEERQRGNFPDRFSGHQFPNYSSELNVNALLLGDSALYLCASSFSGSSYNEQFFGPGTRLTVL.

The chain employs TRBV27 and TRBJ1-6; TRBD1 aligns across 7 bases. In germline, CDR1 is MNHEY, CDR2 SMNVEV (reference sequence). V shed 7 bases and J 9 bases; nucleotides not matched to a gene: 6. The CDR3 contains 13 residues. CDR3: CASTYRGSSPLHF. CDR3 DNA: TGTGCCAGCACTTACAGGGGAAGTTCACCCCTCCACTTT.

Only a few counts were recorded for this clone. The chain links TRBV4-2 to TRBJ1-3; tentative D call: TRBD1 (6 bases). Trimming removed 1 base at V and 3 bases at J, with 13 bases between. CDR3 length equals 16 residues. Germline values: CDR1 LGHNA, CDR2 YNFKEQ. CDR3 residues: CASSQVGGAGGNTIYF. The CDR3 DNA follows: TGTGCCAGCAGCCAAGTTGGGGGGGCTGGTGGAAACACCATATATTTT.

V gene TRBV19 combines with J gene TRBJ2-7; D unresolved. Deletions cut 5 bases from V and 0 bases from J, with 11 bases between. CDR1 LNHDA and CDR2 SQIVND come from the germline V gene (reference sequence). CDR3 length: 14 amino acids. The CDR3 coding sequence is TGTGCCAGTAGTCGCGGCCTGAGCTCCTACGAGCAGTACTTC. Encoded protein: CASSRGLSSYEQYF.